One and the same sample provided the 20 T cell receptor beta chains below, sequenced in a study of blood T cell repertoires in COVID-19. Data came from immunoSEQ multiplex PCR; TCRdb stores just in-frame clones and leaves some out. The sample has about 73,000 clones; approximately 84% are singletons. The sample comprised peripheral blood. Receptors originate from a human donor in a cohort sampled during active COVID-19.

The CDR3 DNA follows: TGTGCCAGCAGCGTAAGCCCATACACAGATACGCAGTATTTT. It codes for CASSVSPYTDTQYF. The gene calls are TRBV5-5 and TRBJ2-3; D remains ambiguous. Per germline, CDR1 SGHKS and CDR2 YYEKEE (reference sequence). Trimming shortened V by 4 bases and J by 2 bases, and 11 bases separated the two germline ends. The CDR3 loop spans 14 amino acids.

The chain joins TRBV5-1 to TRBJ2-7; D is possibly TRBD2 (6 bases). The CDR3 consists of 14 residues. Germline V gene lookup returns CDR1 SGHRS and CDR2 YFSETQ. The germline V and J ends were trimmed by 0 bases and 6 bases, with 13 bases remaining between them. The CDR3 DNA is TGCGCCAGCAGCTTGGATAGGGTGGGGGGCGAGCAGTACTTC. Protein: CASSLDRVGGEQYF.

The chain recombines TRBV7-9 with TRBJ2-3, with D possibly matching TRBD1 (5 bases). Germline values: CDR1 SEHNR, CDR2 FQNEAQ (reference sequence). V was clipped by 2 bases and J by 0 bases, with 9 bases between them. This CDR3 has 15 residues. CDR3 DNA: TGTGCCAGCAGCTTAACGACAGAAAGCACAGATACGCAGTATTTT. It translates to CASSLTTESTDTQYF.

The rearrangement joins TRBV10-3 to TRBJ2-2, with 10 bases matching TRBD1. The length of the CDR3 is 16 residues. Germline V gene lookup returns CDR1 ENHRY and CDR2 SYGVKD. The V and J ends lost 6 bases and 5 bases, in that order; junction bases with no gene match: 9. The CDR3 sequence: CAISLSGTGVTGELFF. CDR3 bases: TGTGCCATCAGCCTCAGCGGGACAGGGGTAACCGGGGAGCTGTTTTTT.

The genes are TRBV9 and TRBJ1-3, with D possibly matching TRBD1 (5 bases). The germline V gene has CDR1 SGDLS and CDR2 YYNGEE. The V gene lost 0 bases and the J gene lost 0 bases, with 10 bases spanning the gap. The CDR3 contains 16 residues. The CDR3 is CASSVAQDYSGNTIYF. In DNA form, the CDR3 reads TGTGCCAGCAGCGTAGCACAGGACTACTCTGGAAACACCATATATTTT.

The V and J genes are TRBV7-9 and TRBJ1-1; 8 bases fit TRBD1. CDR1 is SEHNR and CDR2 is FQNEAQ in the germline V gene (reference sequence). There are 14 residues in the CDR3. V trimming: 5 bases; J trimming: 6 bases; junction bases outside the gene matches: 8. The chain's CDR3 is CASSGSTTGAEAFF. The CDR3 DNA reads as TGTGCCAGCAGCGGATCGACGACAGGGGCTGAAGCTTTCTTT.

The chain is built from TRBV7-2 and TRBJ2-7; TRBD1 aligns across 9 bases. The CDR3 consists of 14 residues. The junction had 0 bases not matched to a gene; V was cut back by 3 bases and J by 0 bases. Germline-derived CDR1 and CDR2 are SGHTA and FQGNSA. The CDR3: CASSLTGGSYEQYF. CDR3 nucleotides: TGTGCCAGCAGCTTGACAGGGGGCTCCTACGAGCAGTACTTC.

The chain has TRBV12-5 and TRBJ1-6; D is possibly TRBD1 (6 bases). Germline CDR1 is LGHNT and CDR2 is FRNRAP. Trimming stripped 3 bases from V and 10 bases from J, with 13 bases between. There are 14 residues in the CDR3. The CDR3 nucleotides read TGTGCTAGTGGTTTACAGGGATTCGGATCACCCCTCCACTTT. It translates to CASGLQGFGSPLHF.

This chain connects TRBV15 to TRBJ2-5, with a tentative D call TRBD1 (6 bases). The CDR3 sequence is 17 residues long. V lost 0 bases and J lost 1, with 15 bases in between. Germline V CDR1 and CDR2: LNHNV, YYDKDF (reference sequence). CDR3 sequence reads: CATSRDGQPWRQETQYF. As DNA, the CDR3 is TGTGCCACCAGCAGAGACGGACAGCCGTGGCGCCAAGAGACCCAGTACTTC.

The V call is TRBV6-6, the J call TRBJ2-1, with TRBD2 identical over 8 bases. The length of the CDR3 is 14 residues. Trimming cost V 6 bases and J 8 bases; bases outside gene matches: 9. The germline gives CDR1 MNHNY, CDR2 SVGAGI (reference sequence). CDR3 coding DNA: TGTGCCAGCAGCCGAACTCTAGCGGGCGATGAGCAGTTCTTC. It specifies CASSRTLAGDEQFF.

J is TRBJ2-2 and V is TRBV11-3; 7 bases fit TRBD1. Germline values: CDR1 SGHNT, CDR2 YENEEA. V lost 2 bases to trimming and J lost 3 bases; unmatched junction nucleotides: 6. The CDR3 length is 16 residues. The CDR3 coding sequence is TGTGCCAGCAGCTTAACACCACAGGGGTACACCGGGGAGCTGTTTTTT. This gives the protein CASSLTPQGYTGELFF.

The gene calls are TRBV7-9 and TRBJ1-2; unclear D gene. CDR1 and CDR2 from the germline V gene are SEHNR and FQNEAQ (reference sequence). V lost 5 bases, J lost 7 bases, and 14 bases lay in between. The length of the CDR3 is 13 residues. The CDR3 region is CASSEDSWAGYTF. The DNA of the CDR3 is TGTGCCAGCAGCGAGGACTCTTGGGCTGGCTACACCTTC.

The gene calls are TRBV5-1 and TRBJ2-3, with D possibly being TRBD1 (5 bases). The CDR3 is made up of 14 amino acids. Germline V gene data show CDR1 as SGHRS and CDR2 as YFSETQ. V was pared by 0 bases and J by 0 bases, with 5 bases between. CDR3 DNA sequence: TGCGCCAGCAGCTTGGGACAGAGCACAGATACGCAGTATTTT. This sequence encodes CASSLGQSTDTQYF.

V is TRBV6-5 and J is TRBJ2-1; D may be TRBD2 (5 bases). V was shortened by 6 bases and J by 4 bases, with 7 bases between the two germline ends. The length of the CDR3 is 12 residues. The germline V gene encodes CDR1 MNHEY and CDR2 SVGAGI. The DNA of the CDR3 is TGTGCCAGCAGAACTAGATACAATGAGCAGTTCTTC. Its protein product is CASRTRYNEQFF.

This clone is a singleton in its sample. The CDR3 loop is CASIDRAEAFF. The CDR3 DNA reads as TGTGCCAGTATCGACAGGGCTGAAGCTTTCTTT. The chain combines TRBV19 with TRBJ1-1, with 7 bases identical to TRBD1. This CDR3 contains 11 residues. Unmatched junction bases numbered 2, after V lost 7 bases and J lost 6 bases. Germline V gives CDR1 LNHDA, CDR2 SQIVND (reference sequence).

The chain employs TRBV19 and TRBJ1-2, with 8 bases that match TRBD1. In germline, CDR1 is LNHDA, CDR2 SQIVND (reference sequence). CDR3 length: 15 residues. The V segment lost 6 bases and the J segment 8 bases; nucleotides outside the gene matches: 14. The CDR3 DNA follows: TGTGCCAGTAGCATTGGATACCTGGGGACAGGAGGCTACACCTTC. The encoded protein is CASSIGYLGTGGYTF.

This clone was observed a few times. The chain uses TRBV7-9 and TRBJ1-2; D is undetermined. V gave up 3 bases and J gave up 5 bases, with 7 bases separating them. Germline V gene sequence: CDR1 SEHNR, CDR2 FQNEAQ (reference sequence). This CDR3 has 12 amino acids. CDR3 sequence reads: CASSFSRYGYTF. The CDR3 region has the DNA TGTGCCAGCAGCTTTAGCCGGTATGGCTACACCTTC. Full variable domain (missing parts from reference TRBV7-9 and TRBJ1-2): DTGVSQNPRHKITKRGQNVTFRCDPISEHNRLYWYRQTLGQGPEFLTYFQNEAQLEKSRLLSDRFSAERPKGSFSTLEIQRTEQGDSAMYLCASSFSRYGYTFGSGTRLTVV.

The rearrangement joins TRBV7-2 to TRBJ2-1; TRBD2 agrees at 8 bases. J was trimmed by 9 bases and V by 5 bases; bases with no gene match: 12. Germline V gene data show CDR1 as SGHTA and CDR2 as FQGNSA. The CDR3 has 15 residues. CDR3 nucleotides: TGTGCCAGCAGCCCCCGGGGGGGCCGTTTTCGTGAGCAGTTCTTC. This sequence encodes CASSPRGGRFREQFF.

V usage is TRBV6-1 and J usage is TRBJ2-2, with no clear D. CDR3 length: 15 amino acids. Germline V lookup: CDR1 MNHNS, CDR2 SASEGT. Trimming cost V 0 bases and J 1 base, with 6 bases left between them. CDR3 protein: CASSEALGNTGELFF. For the CDR3, the DNA is TGTGCCAGCAGTGAAGCGCTCGGGAACACCGGGGAGCTGTTTTTT.

The chain carries TRBV28 and TRBJ1-3, with a tentative D call TRBD1 (6 bases). V lost 3 bases and J 1 base, leaving 10 bases between the germline ends. The CDR3 has 15 amino acids. Looked up from germline, CDR1 is MDHEN and CDR2 is SYDVKM. As DNA, the CDR3 is TGTGCCAGCAGTTTGGGGGCAGAATCTGGAAACACCATATATTTT. It codes for CASSLGAESGNTIYF.